This T cell receptor beta chain was recovered during a study of shared clonotypes between healthy human individuals. With V trimmed by 6 bases and J by 5 bases, 7 bases remained unmatched. This CDR3 has 14 residues. Looked up from germline, CDR1 is MNHNS and CDR2 is SASEGT. Profiling relied on immunoSEQ multiplex PCR, and the TCRdb table lists in-frame clones only, not all of them. This sample has approximately 710,000 clones, with around 91% found just once. The TCR originated in a man aged 18 to 29 in good health. Some clones in this sample may be carry-over from other donors' samples. The rearrangement uses TRBV6-1 and TRBJ1-1; 9 bases are a match to TRBD1. What was sequenced was memory CD8+ T cells from PBMCs. Subset here: CD45RO+ cells pooled with CCR7-negative TemRA cells. CDR3 loop: CASRETGGSTEAFF. The DNA of the CDR3 is TGTGCCAGCAGGGAGACAGGGGGTTCAACTGAAGCTTTCTTT.